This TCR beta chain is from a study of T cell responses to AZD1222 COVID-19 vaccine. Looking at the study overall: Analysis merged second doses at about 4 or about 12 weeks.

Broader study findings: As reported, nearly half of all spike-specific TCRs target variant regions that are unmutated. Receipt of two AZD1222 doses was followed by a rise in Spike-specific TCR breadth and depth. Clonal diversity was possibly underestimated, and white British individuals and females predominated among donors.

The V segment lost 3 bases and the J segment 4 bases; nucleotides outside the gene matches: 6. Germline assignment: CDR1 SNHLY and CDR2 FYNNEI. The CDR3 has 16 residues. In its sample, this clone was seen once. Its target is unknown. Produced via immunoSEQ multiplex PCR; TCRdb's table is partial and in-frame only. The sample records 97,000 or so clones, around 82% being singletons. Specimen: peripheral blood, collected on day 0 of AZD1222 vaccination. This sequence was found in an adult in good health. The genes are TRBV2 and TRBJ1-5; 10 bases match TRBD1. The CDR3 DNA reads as TGTGCCAGCAGTGAGTCTTTGGGACAGGGGAATCAGCCCCAGCATTTT. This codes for CASSESLGQGNQPQHF.